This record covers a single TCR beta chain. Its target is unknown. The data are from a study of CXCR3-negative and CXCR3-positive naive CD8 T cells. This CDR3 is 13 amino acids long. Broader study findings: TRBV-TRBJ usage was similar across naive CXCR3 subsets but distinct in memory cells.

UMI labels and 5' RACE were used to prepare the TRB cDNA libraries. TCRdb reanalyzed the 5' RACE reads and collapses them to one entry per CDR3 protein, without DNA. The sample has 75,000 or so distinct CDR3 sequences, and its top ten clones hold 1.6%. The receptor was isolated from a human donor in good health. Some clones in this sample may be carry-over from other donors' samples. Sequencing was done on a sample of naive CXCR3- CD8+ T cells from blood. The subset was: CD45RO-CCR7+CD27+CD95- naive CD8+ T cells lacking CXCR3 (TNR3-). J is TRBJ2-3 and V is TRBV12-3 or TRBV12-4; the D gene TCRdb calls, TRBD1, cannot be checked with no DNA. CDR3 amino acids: CASSQGAGDTQYF.